Presented here are 30 T cell receptor beta chains from one specimen sequenced in a study of CD8+ T cells in alopecia areata. Treatment specified: oral pan-JAK inhibitor, 5-10 mg twice daily. Sequencing relied on a cDNA template that was reverse transcribed from extracted RNA. Generated by immunoSEQ multiplex PCR, the TCRdb table keeps only in-frame clones and is missing some. Of around 70,000 clones in the sample, over 25% are singletons; the top ten hold about 16%. The sequenced sample was CD8+ T cells sorted from blood, obtained at week 4, from a patient treated with tofacitinib. The receptors shown here come from a human donor with alopecia areata.

This clone has ten or more counts. This chain uses TRBV11-2 with TRBJ1-2; unclear D gene. This CDR3 region has 14 residues. From germline, CDR1 is SGHAT and CDR2 FQNNGV. V dropped 0 bases and J dropped 3 bases, with 8 bases sitting between them. The CDR3 reads CASSLEAGYYGYTF. CDR3 bases: TGTGCCAGCAGCTTAGAGGCTGGGTACTATGGCTACACCTTC.

This clone has a handful of counts. The CDR3, as DNA: TGTGCCAGCAGTTTCCCCGGACAGGGCCTCTACGAGCAGTACTTC. Residues: CASSFPGQGLYEQYF. The V and J genes are TRBV11-1 and TRBJ2-7; 8 bases fit TRBD1. With V trimmed by 6 bases and J by 3 bases, 10 bases remained unmatched. Germline CDR1 and CDR2: SGHAT and FQDESV (reference sequence). The CDR3 consists of 15 residues.

Comments on this clone: The sample carries other DNA sequences with the same CDR3. This chain links TRBV29-1 with TRBJ1-5; weak D call: TRBD1 (6 bases). The V end lost 1 base, the J end lost 5 bases, and 9 bases lay between the germline ends. Germline values: CDR1 SQVTM, CDR2 ANQGSEA. The length of the CDR3 is 13 residues. The CDR3 nucleotides are TGCAGCGTTGAAGTCGGGGGCGATCAGCCCCAGCATTTT. It encodes CSVEVGGDQPQHF.

CDR3 sequence (DNA): TGTGCCAGCAGTTCGACAGGGGGTAGCACCGGGGAGCTGTTTTTT. Translating gives CASSSTGGSTGELFF. The chain is built from TRBV27 and TRBJ2-2; 9 bases map to TRBD1. The CDR3 spans 15 residues. Trimming removed 4 bases from V and 4 bases from J; junction bases left unmatched: 4. Germline V gives CDR1 MNHEY, CDR2 SMNVEV (reference sequence).

This clone has a single count. This chain joins TRBV5-6 and TRBJ2-1, with 7 bases identical to TRBD2. Germline-derived CDR1 and CDR2 are SGHDT and YYEEEE. The CDR3 is 16 residues long. Trimming cost V 5 bases and J 4 bases; bases outside gene matches: 12. DNA for the CDR3: TGTGCCAGCAGGGAAACGGCGGGAGCACTATACAATGAGCAGTTCTTC. This translates into CASRETAGALYNEQFF.

In this sample, this clone turned up a few times. The chain joins TRBV27 to TRBJ1-6; D remains unclear. Trimming shortened V by 2 bases and J by 8 bases, and 7 bases separated the two germline ends. Germline CDR1 is MNHEY and CDR2 is SMNVEV (reference sequence). The CDR3 consists of 13 residues. In DNA, the CDR3 is TGTGCCAGCAGTTTAGGGGAAGATTCACCCCTCCACTTT. Its protein product is CASSLGEDSPLHF.

The J gene is TRBJ1-2, the V gene TRBV15; TRBD1 might be the D (5 bases). V gave up 2 bases and J gave up 2 bases, with 6 bases separating them. The CDR3 is 13 residues long. The germline V gene encodes CDR1 LNHNV and CDR2 YYDKDF (reference sequence). This CDR3 is CATSRPGNYGYTF. DNA of the CDR3: TGTGCCACCAGCAGACCAGGGAACTATGGCTACACCTTC.

This clone occurred a few times. The chain couples TRBV30 to TRBJ1-1, with D unresolved. V lost 3 bases and J 0 bases, leaving 11 bases between the germline ends. The CDR3 length is 14 residues. The germline gives CDR1 GTSNPN, CDR2 SVGIG (reference sequence). CDR3 protein: CAWSPWAVNTEAFF. CDR3 DNA sequence: TGTGCCTGGAGCCCGTGGGCGGTGAACACTGAAGCTTTCTTT.

This clone came up a few times. The gene calls are TRBV4-1 and TRBJ2-3, with D perhaps TRBD2 (7 bases). Germline V lookup: CDR1 MGHRA, CDR2 YSYEKL. The ends were cut back, 2 bases at V and 7 bases at J, with 22 bases in the middle. The CDR3 extends over 17 amino acids. The CDR3 spells CASSQHTRLGGANTQYF. The DNA of the CDR3 is TGCGCCAGCAGCCAACACACTCGTCTAGGGGGGGCGAATACGCAGTATTTT.

CDR3: CASSLKNFQYSYEQYF. The CDR3 region has the DNA TGTGCCAGCAGCCTAAAAAATTTCCAATATTCCTACGAGCAGTACTTC. J is TRBJ2-5 and V is TRBV28; D is undetermined. The tail of the sequence fits TRBJ2-7 better, so the J call may be wrong. Germline assignment: CDR1 MDHEN and CDR2 SYDVKM. The CDR3 contains 16 residues.

The sample holds a few counts of this clone. CDR3 coding DNA: TGTGCCAGCAGCGTCGGCAGTTTTACCTACGAGCAGTACTTC. Protein sequence: CASSVGSFTYEQYF. The chain carries TRBV9 and TRBJ2-7; no clear D. Per the germline V gene, CDR1 is SGDLS and CDR2 is YYNGEE. This CDR3 has 14 amino acids. Between the trimmed V and J ends, which lost 2 bases and 2 bases, there was a span of 11 bases.

The rearrangement uses TRBV27 and TRBJ1-5, with a tentative D call TRBD1 (6 bases). Trimming cost V 5 bases and J 3 bases, with 8 bases left between them. Germline V lookup: CDR1 MNHEY, CDR2 SMNVEV (reference sequence). The CDR3 spans 13 residues. CDR3 sequence: CASSNRDNQPQHF. CDR3 bases: TGTGCCAGCAGTAACAGGGACAATCAGCCCCAGCATTTT.

The V and J genes are TRBV29-1 and TRBJ2-1; 10 nucleotides line up with TRBD2. V was pared by 7 bases and J by 6 bases, with 21 bases of the junction left unmatched. The CDR3 sequence is 18 residues long. Germline CDR1 SQVTM, CDR2 ANQGSEA. The DNA for the CDR3 is TGCAGCGCTCGGGCCGGGACAGGACTAGCGGCGCCTACCAATGAGCAGTTCTTC. Translating it yields CSARAGTGLAAPTNEQFF.

Written as DNA, the CDR3 is TGTGCCAGCAGCCAACCGGGAGACCAAGAGACCCAGTACTTC. Protein sequence: CASSQPGDQETQYF. This chain joins TRBV11-2 and TRBJ2-5; D is perhaps TRBD2 (6 bases). Between the trimmed V and J ends, which lost 5 bases and 0 bases, there was a span of 10 bases. The CDR3 loop spans 14 amino acids. The germline CDR1 and CDR2 sequences are SGHAT and FQNNGV.

This sequence joins TRBV29-1 and TRBJ2-1; D perhaps matches TRBD1 (6 bases). Between the trimmed V and J ends, which lost 2 bases and 4 bases, there was a span of 15 bases. Germline assignment: CDR1 SQVTM and CDR2 ANQGSEA. The CDR3 runs 15 residues. The chain's CDR3 is CSVEIARQVYNEQFF. DNA for the CDR3: TGCAGCGTTGAAATAGCGAGACAGGTTTACAATGAGCAGTTCTTC.

The rearrangement uses TRBV29-1 and TRBJ2-5; 10 bases are shared with TRBD2. With V trimmed by 6 bases and J by 4 bases, 23 bases remained unmatched. Germline lookup yields CDR1 SQVTM and CDR2 ANQGSEA. The CDR3 contains 19 residues. For the CDR3, the DNA is TGCAGCGTCGCCGACATTAGCGGGAGGAGGTTTGCAGGGGGAGAGACCCAGTACTTC. It codes for CSVADISGRRFAGGETQYF.

The chain links TRBV6-5 to TRBJ1-5, with D perhaps TRBD1 (5 bases). V was cut by 0 bases and J by 5 bases, with 5 bases left in between. Germline loops: CDR1 MNHEY, CDR2 SVGAGI. The CDR3 loop spans 13 amino acids. The CDR3 loop reads CASSYSGDQPQHF. CDR3 bases: TGTGCCAGCAGTTACTCGGGGGATCAGCCCCAGCATTTT.

The chain links TRBV29-1 to TRBJ2-7, with D unclear. V lost 6 bases to trimming and J lost 3 bases, with 9 bases between them. This CDR3 has 11 residues. In germline, CDR1 is SQVTM, CDR2 ANQGSEA. CDR3 in DNA: TGCAGCGTCCTTCAGAGCTACGAGCAGTACTTC. This gives the protein CSVLQSYEQYF.

J is TRBJ2-1 and V is TRBV30; 8 bases align to TRBD1. This CDR3 has 14 amino acids. Trimming at V came to 4 bases and at J to 2 bases, leaving 4 bases not matched to a gene. Germline CDR1 and CDR2: GTSNPN and SVGIG (reference sequence). The CDR3 sequence is CAWNRGITYNEQFF. Here the CDR3 DNA reads TGTGCCTGGAACAGGGGGATCACCTACAATGAGCAGTTCTTC.

The V and J genes are TRBV7-8 and TRBJ2-5; D uncertain. The germline V gene has CDR1 SGHVS and CDR2 FQNEAQ. CDR3 length: 13 residues. Trimming took 2 bases from V and 1 from J, leaving 5 bases between them. CDR3 protein: CASSLKGQETQYF. In nucleotides, the CDR3 is TGTGCCAGCAGCTTAAAGGGCCAAGAGACCCAGTACTTC.

The chain employs TRBV29-1 and TRBJ2-7, with 7 nucleotides matching TRBD1. This CDR3 region has 15 residues. V shed 0 bases, J shed 4 bases, and the junction held 9 bases outside the gene matches. Germline V gives CDR1 SQVTM, CDR2 ANQGSEA. CDR3 DNA sequence: TGCAGCGTTGAAGACCTAGACAGGGAACCATACGAGCAGTACTTC. This gives the protein CSVEDLDREPYEQYF.

Only a few counts were recorded for this clone. The chain employs TRBV4-1 and TRBJ1-1; TRBD1 is a possible D gene (6 bases). The V end lost 0 bases, the J end lost 11 bases, and 16 bases lay between the germline ends. The CDR3 is 14 residues long. Germline CDR1 reads MGHRA; CDR2 reads YSYEKL. CDR3 nucleotide sequence: TGCGCCAGCAGCCAAGATCTTGGGGGGCGGTATGCTTTCTTT. It is translated as CASSQDLGGRYAFF.

The table lists this clone with a few counts. The chain joins TRBV6-1 to TRBJ1-1; no reliable D call. The CDR3 extends over 14 amino acids. V was cut by 6 bases and J by 5 bases, with 16 bases left in between. CDR1 is MNHNS and CDR2 is SASEGT in the germline V gene. CDR3 amino acids: CASRAGGDGTEAFF. In DNA form, the CDR3 reads TGTGCCAGCAGGGCAGGCGGCGATGGGACTGAAGCTTTCTTT.

This clone was seen only a few times. This rearrangement joins TRBV7-6 to TRBJ2-6; the D gene is possibly TRBD1 (5 bases). The CDR3 contains 19 residues. Germline CDR1 and CDR2: SGHVS and FNYEAQ. The V end lost 5 bases, the J end lost 1 base, and 21 bases lay between the germline ends. The CDR3 region is CASSPLTGLPSSGANVLTF. DNA for the CDR3: TGTGCCAGCAGCCCCCTAACAGGTCTCCCATCTTCTGGGGCCAACGTCCTGACTTTC.

There are a few counts of this clone. V gene TRBV4-1 combines with J gene TRBJ2-7, with 7 bases that match TRBD1. V dropped 2 bases and J dropped 3; count of bases not matched to a gene: 7. The germline V gene has CDR1 MGHRA and CDR2 YSYEKL. The length of the CDR3 is 15 residues. The CDR3 sequence is CASSQTGDRLYEQYF. As DNA, the CDR3 is TGCGCCAGCAGCCAAACTGGGGACAGACTCTACGAGCAGTACTTC.

The chain has TRBV29-1 and TRBJ2-7, with D possibly being TRBD1 (6 bases). CDR3 length equals 14 residues. The germline V gene encodes CDR1 SQVTM and CDR2 ANQGSEA. V lost 5 bases to trimming and J lost 0 bases, with 14 bases between them. The CDR3 spells CSVSGHPLSYEQYF. CDR3 nucleotides: TGCAGCGTTTCGGGACACCCACTCTCCTACGAGCAGTACTTC.

This sequence joins TRBV29-1 and TRBJ1-3; D is ambiguous. V was shortened by 2 bases and J by 4 bases, with 3 bases between the two germline ends. The CDR3 runs to 11 residues. CDR1 is SQVTM, CDR2 ANQGSEA, per germline. The CDR3 loop is CSVELGNTIYF. In nucleotides, the CDR3 is TGCAGCGTTGAATTAGGAAACACCATATATTTT.

This chain connects TRBV12-5 to TRBJ2-6; possibly TRBD1 for D (6 bases). The CDR3 has 15 residues. V dropped 5 bases and J dropped 1 base, with 9 bases sitting between them. Germline V gene data show CDR1 as LGHNT and CDR2 as FRNRAP. CDR3 protein: CASGQGWSGANVLTF. For the CDR3, the DNA is TGTGCTAGTGGTCAGGGGTGGTCTGGGGCCAACGTCCTGACTTTC.

There are many counts of this clone. The V gene is TRBV29-1, the J gene TRBJ2-1, with D uncertain. CDR1 is SQVTM and CDR2 is ANQGSEA in the germline V gene. Trimming removed 1 base at V and 7 bases at J, with 8 bases between. The CDR3 is 12 residues long. CDR3 nucleotides: TGCAGCGTTGAAGCAGTAGTAAATGAGCAGTTCTTC. It translates to CSVEAVVNEQFF.

The chain employs TRBV7-8 and TRBJ2-1; D is possibly TRBD1 (6 bases). Between the trimmed V and J ends, which lost 5 bases and 2 bases, there was a span of 10 bases. This CDR3 comprises 14 residues. CDR1 and CDR2 from the germline V gene are SGHVS and FQNEAQ. This CDR3 is CASSLRQAYNEQFF. The CDR3 DNA reads TGTGCCAGCAGCCTCAGACAGGCCTACAATGAGCAGTTCTTC.